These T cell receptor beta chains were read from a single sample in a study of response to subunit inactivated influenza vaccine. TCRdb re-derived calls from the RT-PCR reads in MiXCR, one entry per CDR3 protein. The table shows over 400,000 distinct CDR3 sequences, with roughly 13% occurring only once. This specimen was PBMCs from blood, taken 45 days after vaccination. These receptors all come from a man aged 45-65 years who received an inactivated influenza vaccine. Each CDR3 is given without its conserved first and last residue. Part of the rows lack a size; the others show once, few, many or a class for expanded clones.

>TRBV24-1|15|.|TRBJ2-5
ATSDPTGGALQETQY
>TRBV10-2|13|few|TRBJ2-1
ASNYPASSYNEQF
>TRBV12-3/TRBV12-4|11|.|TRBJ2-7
ASTQNTGREQY
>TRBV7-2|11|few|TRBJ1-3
ASAWQGQDTIY
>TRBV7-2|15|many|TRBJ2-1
ASSAATSGKSYNEQF
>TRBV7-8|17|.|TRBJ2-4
ASSPTSGREPLAKNIQY
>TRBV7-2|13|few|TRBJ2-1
ASTPWLAGGNEQF
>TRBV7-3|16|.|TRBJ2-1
ASSLLGAPGHNGYEQF
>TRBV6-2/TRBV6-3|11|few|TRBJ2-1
ASSFIQHNEQF
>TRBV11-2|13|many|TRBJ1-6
ASSSGPVPNSPLH
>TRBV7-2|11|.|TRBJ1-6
ASLPGSNSPLH
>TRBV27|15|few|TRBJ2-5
ASSFNIPGSGQETQY
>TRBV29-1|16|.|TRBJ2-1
SVDGLAGGPRGVNEQF